These 19 T cell receptor beta chains were sequenced from one sample in a study of cytomegalovirus exposure and HLA in healthy donors. The PCR contained 60 Vbeta and 13 Jbeta primers. The repertoire was sequenced with immunoSEQ multiplex PCR; TCRdb's copy has only in-frame clones and lacks some. The sample lists some 150,000 clones; about 75% were seen once. The sequenced sample was PBMCs. All receptors derive from a male donor in good health and CMV-seronegative.

The J gene is TRBJ1-6, the V gene TRBV4-3, with 9 bases aligning to TRBD1. CDR1 and CDR2 (germline): LGHNA, YSLEER. The junction had 7 bases not matched to a gene; V was cut back by 4 bases and J by 9 bases. CDR3 length equals 15 residues. The CDR3 DNA reads TGCGCCAGCAGCCCTGGACAGGGGATGAGTTCACCCCTCCACTTT. This sequence encodes CASSPGQGMSSPLHF.

The chain joins TRBV18 to TRBJ2-7, with 7 bases identical to TRBD2. This CDR3 is 14 amino acids long. The V segment lost 6 bases and the J segment 4 bases; nucleotides outside the gene matches: 9. Germline assignment: CDR1 KGHSH and CDR2 LQKENI. This CDR3 is CASSPGLADYEQYF. In DNA, the CDR3 is TGTGCCAGCTCCCCAGGGCTAGCGGATTACGAGCAGTACTTC.

J is TRBJ1-2 and V is TRBV6-5; D is possibly TRBD1 (5 bases). Germline V lookup: CDR1 MNHEY, CDR2 SVGAGI. The CDR3 has 14 residues. V lost 7 bases, J lost 0 bases, and 12 bases lay in between. The CDR3: CASTQGKTNYGYTF. The CDR3 DNA reads as TGTGCCAGCACCCAGGGAAAAACTAACTATGGCTACACCTTC.

The chain carries TRBV18 and TRBJ1-1; D uncertain. Trimming pared 6 bases from V and 0 bases from J, leaving 17 bases between. Germline-derived CDR1 and CDR2 are KGHSH and LQKENI. This CDR3 is 16 amino acids long. As DNA, the CDR3 is TGTGCCAGCTCGGAGAGCCGTCTACTGATGAACACTGAAGCTTTCTTT. Translating it yields CASSESRLLMNTEAFF.

Worth noting for this clone: At the DNA level, this CDR3 is encoded by other sequences in the same sample as well. This chain links TRBV6-5 with TRBJ2-7, with D uncertain. The germline V and J ends were trimmed by 0 bases and 3 bases, with 9 bases remaining between them. This CDR3 has 14 amino acids. The germline gives CDR1 MNHEY, CDR2 SVGAGI. The CDR3 coding sequence is TGTGCCAGCAGTTACTCGCCCTCCAGCTACGAGCAGTACTTC. Translated: CASSYSPSSYEQYF.

The chain joins TRBV10-3 to TRBJ1-4, with 9 bases matching TRBD1. This CDR3 has 14 amino acids. Per the germline V gene, CDR1 is ENHRY and CDR2 is SYGVKD. V lost 6 bases, J lost 8 bases, and 7 bases stayed unmatched. The CDR3 DNA reads TGTGCCATCAGGGGACAGGGACGATCGGAAAAACTGTTTTTT. This translates into CAIRGQGRSEKLFF.

This clone was seen once. An end of the junction does not agree with germline; a read error may underlie this. This chain connects TRBV7-9 to TRBJ1-2; 10 positions agree with TRBD1. CDR3 length: 15 residues. Looked up from germline, CDR1 is SEHNR and CDR2 is FQNEAQ (reference sequence). CDR3 protein: CSSSEGTGAIYGYTF. The CDR3 nucleotides read TGTTCCAGCAGTGAGGGGACAGGGGCGATCTATGGCTACACCTTC.

This clone occurred once. This chain uses TRBV5-1 with TRBJ2-3; maybe TRBD2 (6 bases). Germline CDR1 reads SGHRS; CDR2 reads YFSETQ. This CDR3 is built from 14 residues. Between the trimmed V and J ends, which lost 0 bases and 6 bases, there was a span of 11 bases. The CDR3 DNA sequence: TGCGCCAGCAGCTTGGTTGCGGGGAGTGATACGCAGTATTTT. Translating it yields CASSLVAGSDTQYF.

Concerning this clone itself: Germline and junction disagree at one end, which may indicate a read error. CDR3 sequence: CSSSLSGRQGAQETQYF. The CDR3 DNA follows: TGTTCCAGCAGCTTATCCGGGAGACAGGGGGCCCAAGAGACCCAGTACTTC. The V call is TRBV7-9, the J call TRBJ2-5, with 10 bases that match TRBD1. Per the germline V gene, CDR1 is SEHNR and CDR2 is FQNEAQ (reference sequence). This CDR3 is 17 amino acids long.

The chain links TRBV29-1 to TRBJ2-3; 9 nucleotides match TRBD1. Trimming cost V 6 bases and J 3 bases; bases outside gene matches: 4. In germline, CDR1 is SQVTM, CDR2 ANQGSEA. This CDR3 spans 13 amino acids. CDR3 sequence: CSVDRGGTDTQYF. As DNA, the CDR3 is TGCAGCGTGGACAGGGGTGGGACAGATACGCAGTATTTT.

The chain links TRBV30 to TRBJ1-2, with a possible D match to TRBD1 (6 bases). The germline V gene encodes CDR1 GTSNPN and CDR2 SVGIG (reference sequence). Trimming took off 3 bases at V and 3 bases at J, with 11 bases between the two ends. The CDR3 is made up of 13 amino acids. In DNA form, the CDR3 reads TGTGCCTGGAGCGTACAGGGATACTATGGCTACACCTTC. Its translation: CAWSVQGYYGYTF. Supplemented by reference TRBV30 and TRBJ1-2, the full variable domain reads SQTIHQWPATLVQPVGSPLSLECTVEGTSNPNLYWYRQAAGRGLQLLFYSVGIGQISSEVPQNLSASRPQDRQFILSSKKLLLSDSGFYLCAWSVQGYYGYTFGSGTRLTVV.

The V and J genes are TRBV7-8 and TRBJ2-7, with D possibly TRBD2 on 6 matching bases. The CDR3 loop spans 14 amino acids. Germline assignment: CDR1 SGHVS and CDR2 FQNEAQ. V was shortened by 6 bases and J by 0 bases, with 12 bases between the two germline ends. The CDR3 DNA sequence: TGTGCCAGCAGTTTGGGGCGGGGCTCCTACGAGCAGTACTTC. It yields the protein CASSLGRGSYEQYF. Full variable domain (missing parts from reference TRBV7-8 and TRBJ2-7): GAGVSQSPRYKVAKRGQDVALRCDPISGHVSLFWYQQALGQGPEFLTYFQNEAQLDKSGLPSDRFFAERPEGSVSTLKIQRTQQEDSAVYLCASSLGRGSYEQYFGPGTRLTVT.

CDR3 nucleotides: TGTGCCAGCAGCTTGGTTGGCGGTGGGGAGACCCAGTACTTC. Its protein is CASSLVGGGETQYF. The gene calls are TRBV5-4 and TRBJ2-5; D is unresolved. The CDR3 covers 14 residues. Per germline, CDR1 SGHNT and CDR2 YYREEE (reference sequence). V was shortened by 0 bases and J by 5 bases, with 11 bases between the two germline ends.

This clone was seen more than once but under ten times. The gene calls are TRBV4-3 and TRBJ2-2, with D uncertain. Germline CDR1 is LGHNA and CDR2 is YSLEER. The ends were cut back, 1 base at V and 5 bases at J, with 8 bases in the middle. The CDR3 extends over 14 amino acids. The CDR3 reads CASSQAGPTGELFF. As DNA, the CDR3 is TGCGCCAGCAGCCAAGCGGGTCCAACCGGGGAGCTGTTTTTT.

Remarks on this clone: The sample contains more than one DNA sequence encoding this CDR3. The genes are TRBV9 and TRBJ2-7; TRBD2 is a possible D gene (5 bases). CDR3 length: 13 amino acids. Between the trimmed V and J ends, which lost 1 base and 3 bases, there was a span of 8 bases. Germline V gene sequence: CDR1 SGDLS, CDR2 YYNGEE. CDR3 residues: CASSVSSGYEQYF. The CDR3 DNA follows: TGTGCCAGCAGCGTATCAAGCGGCTACGAGCAGTACTTC.

V gene TRBV5-1 combines with J gene TRBJ1-2, with TRBD1 identical over 12 bases. J gave up 6 bases and V 4 bases, and 7 bases lay outside the gene matches. The CDR3 spans 15 residues. Germline assignment: CDR1 SGHRS and CDR2 YFSETQ. The CDR3 region is CASSPGGTGGDGYTF. For the CDR3, the DNA is TGCGCCAGCAGCCCGGGGGGGACAGGGGGCGATGGCTACACCTTC.

The CDR3 nucleotides read TGTGCCAGCAGTTTCATTGACACCGGGGAGCTGTTTTTT. Protein: CASSFIDTGELFF. The gene calls are TRBV27 and TRBJ2-2; no firm D call. Trimming left V 3 bases short and J 3 bases short, with 5 bases between. Looked up from germline, CDR1 is MNHEY and CDR2 is SMNVEV (reference sequence). The CDR3 extends over 13 amino acids.

This clone was detected only once. One end of the junction does not line up with germline, which may come from a read error. V and J are TRBV7-9 and TRBJ2-2; D remains ambiguous. The CDR3 loop spans 16 amino acids. From germline, CDR1 is SEHNR and CDR2 FQNEAQ (reference sequence). In DNA, the CDR3 is TGTTCCAGCAGCGATGACGAGGCCTTCGGGACCGGGGAGCTGTTTTTT. Encoded protein: CSSSDDEAFGTGELFF.

The V gene is TRBV19, the J gene TRBJ1-2; 9 bases match TRBD1. The CDR3 runs 15 residues. Trimming removed 2 bases from V and 3 bases from J; junction bases left unmatched: 4. Germline CDR1 is LNHDA and CDR2 is SQIVND (reference sequence). CDR3 sequence (DNA): TGTGCCAGTAGTATAAGGACAGGGGCTGACTATGGCTACACCTTC. This translates into CASSIRTGADYGYTF.